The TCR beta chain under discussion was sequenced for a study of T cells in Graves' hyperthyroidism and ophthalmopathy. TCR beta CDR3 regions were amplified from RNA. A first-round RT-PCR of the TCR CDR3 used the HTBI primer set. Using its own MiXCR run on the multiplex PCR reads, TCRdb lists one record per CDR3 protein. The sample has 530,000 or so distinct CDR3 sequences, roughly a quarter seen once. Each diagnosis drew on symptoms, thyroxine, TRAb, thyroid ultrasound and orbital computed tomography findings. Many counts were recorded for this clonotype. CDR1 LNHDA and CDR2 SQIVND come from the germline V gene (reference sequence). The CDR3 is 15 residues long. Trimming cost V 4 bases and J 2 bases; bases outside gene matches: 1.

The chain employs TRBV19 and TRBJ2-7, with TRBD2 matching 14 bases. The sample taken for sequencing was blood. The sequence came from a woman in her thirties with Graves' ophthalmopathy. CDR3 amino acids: CASSTGLAGAYEQYF. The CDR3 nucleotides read TGTGCCAGTAGTACGGGACTAGCGGGGGCCTACGAGCAGTACTTC. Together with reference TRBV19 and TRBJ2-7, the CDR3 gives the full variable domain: DGGITQSPKYLFRKEGQNVTLSCEQNLNHDAMYWYRQDPGQGLRLIYYSQIVNDFQKGDIAEGYSVSREKKESFPLTVTSAQKNPTAFYLCASSTGLAGAYEQYFGPGTRLTVT.